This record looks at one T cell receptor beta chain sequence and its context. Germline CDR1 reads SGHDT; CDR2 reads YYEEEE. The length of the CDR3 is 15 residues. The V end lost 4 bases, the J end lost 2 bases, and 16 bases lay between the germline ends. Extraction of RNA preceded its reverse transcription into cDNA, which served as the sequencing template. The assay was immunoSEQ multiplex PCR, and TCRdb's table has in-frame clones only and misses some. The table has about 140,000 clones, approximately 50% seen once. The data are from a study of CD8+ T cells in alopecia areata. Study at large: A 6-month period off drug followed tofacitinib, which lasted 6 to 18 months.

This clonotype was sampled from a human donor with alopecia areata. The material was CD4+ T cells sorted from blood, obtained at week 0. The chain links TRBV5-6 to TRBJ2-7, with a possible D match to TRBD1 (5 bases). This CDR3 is CASSHLQGAPYEQYF. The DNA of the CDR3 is TGTGCCAGCAGCCATTTGCAAGGGGCTCCCTACGAGCAGTACTTC. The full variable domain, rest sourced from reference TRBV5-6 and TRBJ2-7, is DAGVTQSPTHLIKTRGQQVTLRCSPKSGHDTVSWYQQALGQGPQFIFQYYEEEERQRGNFPDRFSGHQFPNYSSELNVNALLLGDSALYLCASSHLQGAPYEQYFGPGTRLTVT.